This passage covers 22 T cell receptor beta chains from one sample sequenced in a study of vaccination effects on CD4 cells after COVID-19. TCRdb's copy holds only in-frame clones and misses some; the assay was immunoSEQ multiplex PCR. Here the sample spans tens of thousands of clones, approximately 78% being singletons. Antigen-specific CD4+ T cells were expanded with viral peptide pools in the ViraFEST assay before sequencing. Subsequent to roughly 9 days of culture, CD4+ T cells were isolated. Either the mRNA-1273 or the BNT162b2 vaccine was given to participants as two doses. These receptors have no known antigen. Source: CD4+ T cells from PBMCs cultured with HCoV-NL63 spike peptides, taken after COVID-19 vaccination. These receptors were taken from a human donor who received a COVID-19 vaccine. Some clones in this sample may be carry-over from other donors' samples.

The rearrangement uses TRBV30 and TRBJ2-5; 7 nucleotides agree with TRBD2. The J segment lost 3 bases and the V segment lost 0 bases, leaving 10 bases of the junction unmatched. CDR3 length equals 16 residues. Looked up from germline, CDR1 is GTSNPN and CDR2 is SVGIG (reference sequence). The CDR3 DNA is TGTGCCTGGAGTGTACTGGGTGGCGGGGGTAAAGAGACCCAGTACTTC. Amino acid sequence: CAWSVLGGGGKETQYF.

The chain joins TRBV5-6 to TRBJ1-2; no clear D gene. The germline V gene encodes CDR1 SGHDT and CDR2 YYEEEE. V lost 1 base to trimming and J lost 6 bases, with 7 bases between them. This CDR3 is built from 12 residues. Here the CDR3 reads CASSLNRDGYTF. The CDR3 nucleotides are TGTGCCAGCAGCTTGAATCGGGATGGCTACACCTTC. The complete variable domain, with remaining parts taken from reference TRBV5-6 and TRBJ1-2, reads DAGVTQSPTHLIKTRGQQVTLRCSPKSGHDTVSWYQQALGQGPQFIFQYYEEEERQRGNFPDRFSGHQFPNYSSELNVNALLLGDSALYLCASSLNRDGYTFGSGTRLTVV.

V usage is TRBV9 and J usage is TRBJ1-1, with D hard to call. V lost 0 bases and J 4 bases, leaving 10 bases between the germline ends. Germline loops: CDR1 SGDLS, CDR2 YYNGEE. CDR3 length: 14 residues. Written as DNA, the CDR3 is TGTGCCAGCAGCGTAGACTGGGGTGGCACTGAAGCTTTCTTT. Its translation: CASSVDWGGTEAFF.

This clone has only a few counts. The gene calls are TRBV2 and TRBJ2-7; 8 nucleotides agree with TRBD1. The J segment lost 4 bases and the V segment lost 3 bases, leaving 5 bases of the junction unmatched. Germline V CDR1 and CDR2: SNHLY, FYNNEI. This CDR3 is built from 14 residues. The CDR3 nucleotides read TGTGCCAGCAGTGAGGGACAGGTCGGTTACGAGCAGTACGTC. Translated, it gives CASSEGQVGYEQYV.

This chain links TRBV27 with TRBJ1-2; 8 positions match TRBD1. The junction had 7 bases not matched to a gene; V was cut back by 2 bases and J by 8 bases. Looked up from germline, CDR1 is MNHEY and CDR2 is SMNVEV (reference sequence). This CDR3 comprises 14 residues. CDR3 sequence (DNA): TGTGCCAGCAGTTTAGACAGGACAGGGCAGGGCTACACCTTC. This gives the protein CASSLDRTGQGYTF.

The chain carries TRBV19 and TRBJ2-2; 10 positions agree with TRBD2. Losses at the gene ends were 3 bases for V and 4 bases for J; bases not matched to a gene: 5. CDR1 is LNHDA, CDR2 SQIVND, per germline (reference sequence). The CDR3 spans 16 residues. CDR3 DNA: TGTGCCAGTAGTATCTCACTAGCGGGGTTCACCGGGGAGCTGTTTTTT. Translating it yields CASSISLAGFTGELFF.

The CDR3 reads CASSWDRVDGYTF. CDR3 nucleotides: TGTGCCAGCAGTTGGGACAGGGTAGATGGCTACACCTTC. The J gene is TRBJ1-2, the V gene TRBV12-3 or TRBV12-4; 9 bases agree with TRBD1. V trimming: 4 bases; J trimming: 6 bases; junction bases outside the gene matches: 3. The length of the CDR3 is 13 residues.

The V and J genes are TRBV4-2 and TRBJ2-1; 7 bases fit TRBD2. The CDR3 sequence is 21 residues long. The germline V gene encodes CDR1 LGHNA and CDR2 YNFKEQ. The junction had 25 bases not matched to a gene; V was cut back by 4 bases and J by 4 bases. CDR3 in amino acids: CASSPWGGGWSGYLGYNEQFF. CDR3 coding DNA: TGTGCCAGCAGCCCCTGGGGGGGAGGGTGGTCGGGGTACCTCGGGTACAATGAGCAGTTCTTC.

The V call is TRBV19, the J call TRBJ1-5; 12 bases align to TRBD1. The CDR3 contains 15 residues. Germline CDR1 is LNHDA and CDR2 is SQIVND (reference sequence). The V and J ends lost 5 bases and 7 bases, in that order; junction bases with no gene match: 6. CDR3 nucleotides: TGTGCCAGTAGTTTCCGGGACAGGGGGCGCCAGCCCCAGCATTTT. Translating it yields CASSFRDRGRQPQHF.

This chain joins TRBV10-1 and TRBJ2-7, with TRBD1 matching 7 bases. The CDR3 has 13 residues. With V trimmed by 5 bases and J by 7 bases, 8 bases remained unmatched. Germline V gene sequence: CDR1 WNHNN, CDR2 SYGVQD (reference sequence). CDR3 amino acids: CASSRDSGGEQYV. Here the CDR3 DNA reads TGCGCCAGCAGTCGGGACAGTGGGGGAGAGCAGTACGTC.

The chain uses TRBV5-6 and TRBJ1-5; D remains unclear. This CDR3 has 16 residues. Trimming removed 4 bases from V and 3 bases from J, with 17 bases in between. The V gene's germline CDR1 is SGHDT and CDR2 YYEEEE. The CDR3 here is CASSLSKWGINQPQHF. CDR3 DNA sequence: TGTGCCAGCAGCCTCTCCAAGTGGGGAATCAATCAGCCCCAGCATTTT.

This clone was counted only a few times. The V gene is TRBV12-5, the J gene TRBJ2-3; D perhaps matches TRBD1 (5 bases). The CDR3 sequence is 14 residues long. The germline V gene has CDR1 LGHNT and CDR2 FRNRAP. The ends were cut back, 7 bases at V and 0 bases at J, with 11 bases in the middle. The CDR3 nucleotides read TGTGCTAGTGTCTGGGGCCAGAGCACAGATACGCAGTATTTT. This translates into CASVWGQSTDTQYF.

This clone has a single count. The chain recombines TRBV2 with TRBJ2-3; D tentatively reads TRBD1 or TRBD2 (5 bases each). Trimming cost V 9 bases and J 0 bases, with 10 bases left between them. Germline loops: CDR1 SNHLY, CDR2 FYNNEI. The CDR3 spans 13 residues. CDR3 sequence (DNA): TGTGCCAGAGTGGGACCTAGCACAGATACGCAGTATTTT. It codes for CARVGPSTDTQYF.

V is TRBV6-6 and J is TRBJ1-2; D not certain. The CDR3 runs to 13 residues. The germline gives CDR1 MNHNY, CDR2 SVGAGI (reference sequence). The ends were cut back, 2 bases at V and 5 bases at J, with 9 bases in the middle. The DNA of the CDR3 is TGTGCCAGCAGTTACGAGGCGGCGTATGGCTACACCTTC. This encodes CASSYEAAYGYTF.

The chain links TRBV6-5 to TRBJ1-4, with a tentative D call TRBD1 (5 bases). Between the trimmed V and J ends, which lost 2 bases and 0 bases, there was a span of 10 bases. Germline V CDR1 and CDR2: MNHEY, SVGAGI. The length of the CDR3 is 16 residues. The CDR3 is CASSYRGLATNEKLFF. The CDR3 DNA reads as TGTGCCAGCAGTTACAGGGGCCTGGCAACTAATGAAAAACTGTTTTTT.

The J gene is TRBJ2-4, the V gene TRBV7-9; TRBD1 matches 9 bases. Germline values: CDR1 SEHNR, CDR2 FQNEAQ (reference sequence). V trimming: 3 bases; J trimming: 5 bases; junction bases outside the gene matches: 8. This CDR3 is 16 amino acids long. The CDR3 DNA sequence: TGTGCCAGCAGCTTGGGGACAGGGAACCCCCAAAACATTCAGTACTTC. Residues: CASSLGTGNPQNIQYF.

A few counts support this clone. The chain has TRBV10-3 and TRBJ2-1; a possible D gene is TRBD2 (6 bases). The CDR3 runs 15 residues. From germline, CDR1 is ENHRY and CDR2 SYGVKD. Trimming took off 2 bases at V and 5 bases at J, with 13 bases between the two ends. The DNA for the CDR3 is TGTGCCATCAGTGAGACTAGCCTCCACAACAATGAGCAGTTCTTC. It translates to CAISETSLHNNEQFF.

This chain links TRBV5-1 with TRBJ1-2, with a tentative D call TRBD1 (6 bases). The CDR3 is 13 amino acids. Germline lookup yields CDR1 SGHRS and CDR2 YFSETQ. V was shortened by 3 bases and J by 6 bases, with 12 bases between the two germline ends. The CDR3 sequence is CASSSDSRNGYTF. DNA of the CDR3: TGCGCCAGCAGCTCGGACAGTCGGAATGGCTACACCTTC.

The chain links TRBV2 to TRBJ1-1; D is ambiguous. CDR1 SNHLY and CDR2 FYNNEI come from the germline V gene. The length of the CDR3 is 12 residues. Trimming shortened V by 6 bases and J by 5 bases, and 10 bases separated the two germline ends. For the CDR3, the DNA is TGTGCCAGCAGGGGCGGAGGGACTGAAGCTTTCTTT. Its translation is CASRGGGTEAFF.

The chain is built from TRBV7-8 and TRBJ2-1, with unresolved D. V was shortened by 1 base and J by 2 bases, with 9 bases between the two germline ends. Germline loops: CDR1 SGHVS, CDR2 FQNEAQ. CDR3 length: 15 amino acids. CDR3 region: CASSLDQLTYNEQFF. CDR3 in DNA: TGTGCCAGCAGCTTAGATCAGTTAACCTACAATGAGCAGTTCTTC.

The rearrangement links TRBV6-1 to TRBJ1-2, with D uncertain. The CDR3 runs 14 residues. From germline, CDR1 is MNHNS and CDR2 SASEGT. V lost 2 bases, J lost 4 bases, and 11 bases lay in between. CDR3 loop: CASSELGMSYGYTF. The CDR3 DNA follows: TGTGCCAGCAGTGAACTAGGGATGTCCTATGGCTACACCTTC.

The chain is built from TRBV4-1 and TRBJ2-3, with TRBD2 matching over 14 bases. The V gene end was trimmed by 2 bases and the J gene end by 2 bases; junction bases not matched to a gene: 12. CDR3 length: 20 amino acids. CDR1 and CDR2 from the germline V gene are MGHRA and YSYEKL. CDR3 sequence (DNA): TGCGCCAGCAGCCAACGCCCGACTAGCGGGGGGGCATCTCCCACAGATACGCAGTATTTT. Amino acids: CASSQRPTSGGASPTDTQYF.